The sample holds many counts of the clone carrying this TCR beta chain. Its antigen is unknown. The data belong to a study of T-cell memory formation after mild COVID-19. On the study more broadly: Among the donors, TCR clusters were largely specific to each donor.

The germline V gene has CDR1 GTSNPN and CDR2 SVGIG (reference sequence). CDR3 size: 11 residues. V was clipped by 5 bases and J by 7 bases, with 12 bases between them. TCRdb re-analysed the 5' RACE reads in MiXCR, keeping a single row per CDR3 protein. The sample shows over 500,000 distinct CDR3 sequences, 17% of them seen only once. Overall study findings and caveats: CD4+ contracting clones were found mainly in CM and EM, and CD8+ ones in EMRA. Cross-reactive memory seemingly joined, as some responding clones were found in pre-infection memory.

The clonotype was recovered from an adult woman who had mild COVID-19 (a few samples of this study predate the infection). Cell type and time point are not known. This sequence joins TRBV30 and TRBJ2-7; D may be TRBD1 or TRBD2 (6 bases each). Sample: PBMCs or a T cell subset sorted from them (not recorded which). CDR3 DNA sequence: TGTGCCTGGCGTATAGGGGGGGAGCAGTACTTC. Its translation: CAWRIGGEQYF.